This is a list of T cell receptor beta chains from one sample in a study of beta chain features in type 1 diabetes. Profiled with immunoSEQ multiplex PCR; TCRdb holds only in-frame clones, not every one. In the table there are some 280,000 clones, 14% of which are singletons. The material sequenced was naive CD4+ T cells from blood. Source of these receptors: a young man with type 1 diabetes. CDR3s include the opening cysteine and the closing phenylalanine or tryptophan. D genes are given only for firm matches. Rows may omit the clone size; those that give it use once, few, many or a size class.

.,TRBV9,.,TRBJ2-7,TGTGCCAGCAGCCCATCCCCTGGACACCTCGAGCAGTACTTC,CASSPSPGHLEQYF
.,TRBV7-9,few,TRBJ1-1,TGTGCCAGCAGCTTTACACAGCTGAACACTGAAGCTTTCTTT,CASSFTQLNTEAFF
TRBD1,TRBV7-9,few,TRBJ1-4,TGTGCCAGCAGCCCCAGAGGACAGGGGAAGGGAGAAAAACTGTTTTTT,CASSPRGQGKGEKLFF
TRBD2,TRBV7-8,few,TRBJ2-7,TGTGCCAGCAGCTCGGGACTAGCGGGGTTCGAGCAGTACTTC,CASSSGLAGFEQYF
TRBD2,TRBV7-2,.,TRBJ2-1,TGTGCCAGCAGCTCTAGCGGAACCTACAATGAGCAGTTCTTC,CASSSSGTYNEQFF
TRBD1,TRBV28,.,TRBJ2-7,TGTGCCAGCAGTCCATCGACCGGACAGGGATTGAGGACCTACGAGCAGTACTTC,CASSPSTGQGLRTYEQYF
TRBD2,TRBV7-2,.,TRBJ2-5,TGTGCCAGCACCCCAGGGGCGGGAGGCCTCCATCGGATCCAAGAGACCCAGTACTTC,CASTPGAGGLHRIQETQYF
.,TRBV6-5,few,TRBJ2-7,TGTGCCAGCAGCCGAACAGGGAAGGGTTACGAGCAGTACTTC,CASSRTGKGYEQYF
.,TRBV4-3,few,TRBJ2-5,TGCGCCAGCAGCCAAGACACTTATGAGGGGACCCAGTACTTC,CASSQDTYEGTQYF
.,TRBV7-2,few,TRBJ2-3,TGTGCCAGCAGCTCCCTCACAGATACGCAGTATTTT,CASSSLTDTQYF
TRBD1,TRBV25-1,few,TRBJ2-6,TGTGCCAGCAGTTTGGGACAGGGCTCGTTTCCCGGGGCCAACGTCCTGACTTTC,CASSLGQGSFPGANVLTF
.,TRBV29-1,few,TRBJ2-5,TGCAGCGTTGTTTACAGGACCTGGGTGGAGACCCAGTACTTC,CSVVYRTWVETQYF
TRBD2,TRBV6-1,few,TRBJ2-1,TGTGCCAGCAGTTGGACTAGCGGGAGTCTCTATGAGCAGTTCTTC,CASSWTSGSLYEQFF
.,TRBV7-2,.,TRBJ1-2,TGTGCCAGCAGCTTCGCTGCGGCGGGGGGCTACACCTTC,CASSFAAAGGYTF
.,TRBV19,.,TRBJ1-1,TGTGCCAGTAAGACAGCCAACACTGAAGCTTTCTTT,CASKTANTEAFF
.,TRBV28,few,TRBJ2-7,TGTGCCAGCAGTCAGCGTCCCTACGAGCAGTACTTC,CASSQRPYEQYF
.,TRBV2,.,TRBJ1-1,TGTGCCAGCAGAAGCATGAACACTGAAGCTTTCTTT,CASRSMNTEAFF
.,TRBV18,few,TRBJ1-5,TGTGCCAGCTCTGGGGCAGATGGGCCCCAGCATTTT,CASSGADGPQHF
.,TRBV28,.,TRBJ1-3,TGTGCCAGCAGTTCGGGGGCTGGAAACACCATATATTTT,CASSSGAGNTIYF
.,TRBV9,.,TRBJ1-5,TGTGCCAGCAGCGCGAGCAAGGGGAATCAGCCCCAGCATTTT,CASSASKGNQPQHF
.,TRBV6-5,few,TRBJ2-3,TGTGCCAGCAGCGCAGGGGATACGCAGTATTTT,CASSAGDTQYF
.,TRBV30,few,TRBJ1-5,TGTGCCTGGAGTGGGGGTCTAGCTCAGCCCCAGCATTTT,CAWSGGLAQPQHF
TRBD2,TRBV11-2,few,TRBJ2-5,TGTGCCAGCAGCTTCCTAGCGGGAGGGGAAGAGACCCAGTACTTC,CASSFLAGGEETQYF
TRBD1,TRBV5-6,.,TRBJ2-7,TGTGCCAGCGCGCGAGGGACAGGGGTAACCTACGAGCAGTACTTC,CASARGTGVTYEQYF
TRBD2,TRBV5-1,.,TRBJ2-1,TGCGCCAGCGGACTAGCGGGAAATAGCAATGAGCAGTTCTTC,CASGLAGNSNEQFF
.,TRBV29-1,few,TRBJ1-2,TGCAGCGTTGAATTCCAGGGCCGCGCGGGCTACACCTTC,CSVEFQGRAGYTF
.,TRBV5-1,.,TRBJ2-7,TGCGCCAGCAGCTTGGTTGTACAGCCCTACGAGCAGTACTTC,CASSLVVQPYEQYF
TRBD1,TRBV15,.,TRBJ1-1,TGTGCCATTAAACAGGGGGTGGACACTGAAGCTTTCTTT,CAIKQGVDTEAFF
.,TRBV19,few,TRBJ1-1,TGTGCCAGTAGTAGACAGACGAAGAAGGACACTGAAGCTTTCTTT,CASSRQTKKDTEAFF
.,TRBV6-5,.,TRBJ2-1,TGTGCCAGCAGCAACAGGGACTCCTACAATGAGCAGTTCTTC,CASSNRDSYNEQFF
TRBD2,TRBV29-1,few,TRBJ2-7,TGCAGCGTAGCCGGGACTAGCGGGCCGTCCTACGAGCAGTACTTC,CSVAGTSGPSYEQYF
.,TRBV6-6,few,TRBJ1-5,TGTGCCAGCAGTTACTCAACAGAGTATCAGCCCCAGCATTTT,CASSYSTEYQPQHF
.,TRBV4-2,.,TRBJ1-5,TGTGCCAGCAGCCAAGGTGTGGTCGGTTTTCGTAATCAGCCCCAGCATTTT,CASSQGVVGFRNQPQHF
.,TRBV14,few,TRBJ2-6,TGTGCCAGCAGCCCTCTCGGGACACCAGGCTCTGGGGCCAACGTCCTGACTTTC,CASSPLGTPGSGANVLTF
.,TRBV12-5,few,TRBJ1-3,TGTGCTAGTGGTTTGGCGATTCCCGGGAGACACTCTGGAAACACCATATATTTT,CASGLAIPGRHSGNTIYF
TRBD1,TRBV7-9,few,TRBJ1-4,TGTGCCAGCAGCCTTGGACAGGGGGTTGAAAAACTGTTTTTT,CASSLGQGVEKLFF
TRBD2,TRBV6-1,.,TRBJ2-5,TGTGCCAGCAGGGCCGGGACTAGCGAAGAGACCCAGTACTTC,CASRAGTSEETQYF
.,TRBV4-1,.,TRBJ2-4,TGCGCCAGCAGCCAAGGGTCACAGTCTGGGGCCAAAAACATTCAGTACTTC,CASSQGSQSGAKNIQYF
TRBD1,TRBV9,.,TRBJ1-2,TGTGCCAGCAGCGTAGCGGGCAGGGGGCAGGGCTACACCTTC,CASSVAGRGQGYTF
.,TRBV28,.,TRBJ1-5,TGTGCCAGCAGTTTATCCCAGGTGGGTGGCAATCAGCCCCAGCATTTT,CASSLSQVGGNQPQHF